This T cell receptor (beta chain) appears in the sequencing data of a study of blood T cell repertoires in COVID-19. Study details: Samples taken during acute and convalescent COVID-19 were collected in the United States, Italy and Spain.

Source study methods: The assay estimated nucleated cells by amplifying reference gene primers. The protocol was immunoSEQ multiplex PCR, while the TCRdb copy is restricted to in-frame clones and leaves out a portion. The V and J calls and clone size come from that table; D and trimming were worked out from the DNA. This sample has more than 70,000 clones, with 70% to 90% found just once. V was cut by 4 bases and J by 10 bases, with 15 bases left in between. From germline, CDR1 is SGHDT and CDR2 YYEEEE. The length of the CDR3 is 13 residues. The TCR sequence derives from an elderly man with active or convalescent COVID-19. The chain joins TRBV5-6 to TRBJ2-1; tentatively, D is TRBD1 (5 bases). The sample comprised peripheral blood. The CDR3 DNA is TGTGCCAGCAGCCCCCTGTTGGGGCCCGAGCAGTTCTTC. It is translated as CASSPLLGPEQFF.